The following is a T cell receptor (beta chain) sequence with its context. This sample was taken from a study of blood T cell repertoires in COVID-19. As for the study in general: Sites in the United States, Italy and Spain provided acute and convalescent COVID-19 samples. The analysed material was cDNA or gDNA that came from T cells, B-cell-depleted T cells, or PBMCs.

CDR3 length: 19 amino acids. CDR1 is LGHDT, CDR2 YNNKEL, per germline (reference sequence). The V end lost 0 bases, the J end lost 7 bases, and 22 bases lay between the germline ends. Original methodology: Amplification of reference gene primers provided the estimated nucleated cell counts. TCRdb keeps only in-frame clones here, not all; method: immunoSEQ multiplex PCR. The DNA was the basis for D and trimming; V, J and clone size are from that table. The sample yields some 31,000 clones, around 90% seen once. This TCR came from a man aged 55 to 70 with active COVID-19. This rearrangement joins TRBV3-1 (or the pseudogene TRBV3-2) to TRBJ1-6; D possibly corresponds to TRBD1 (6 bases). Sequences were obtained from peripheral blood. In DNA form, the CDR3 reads TGTGCCAGCAGCCAAGATCTTGCAGGGGAACGGGCGTCGAATTCACCCCTCCACTTT. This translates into CASSQDLAGERASNSPLHF.